This paragraph covers one T cell receptor (beta chain) sequence. The CDR3 is 15 amino acids. Germline values: CDR1 SGHRS, CDR2 YFSETQ. The junction had 7 bases not matched to a gene; V was cut back by 2 bases and J by 2 bases. The sample belongs to a study of blood T cells in healthy people across ages. Through a sample-barcoded 5' primer and a J-beta primer mix, a second PCR was run for 7 to 11 cycles. TCRdb redid the calling of the 5' RACE reads with MiXCR, one entry per CDR3 protein. The sample includes fewer than 1,000,000 distinct CDR3 sequences, around 42% of them seen just once. The individuals who served as donors were healthy Caucasians living in Russia, aged about 6 to 100. At least 7 million PBMCs were isolated per sample.

This clonotype was obtained from a man in his sixties in good health. V gene TRBV5-1 combines with J gene TRBJ2-7; 7 positions agree with TRBD1. The sequencing input was blood. The CDR3: CASSLRPGQTYEQYF. The CDR3 nucleotides read TGCGCCAGCAGCTTACGCCCGGGACAGACCTACGAGCAGTACTTC.